This T cell receptor (beta chain) was identified in a study of T cell repertoires in cytomegalovirus infection (dated by TCRdb to about 2019). For the wider study: The peptide stimulations were aimed at well-studied HLA-B-restricted epitopes as well as recently identified HLA-C-restricted CMV epitopes, whose presentation resists viral immunomodulation. Because public TCR beta signatures pointed to carriage of CMV infection together with the matching HLA type, the HLA type of each donor mattered for the analysis.

Interpreted using the paper, the treatment or condition label stands for: in vitro stimulation with specific CMV peptide epitopes to enrich CMV-specific T cells. On the study overall, not on this receptor specifically: The ex vivo response was dominated by HLA-C-restricted CMV-specific TCR beta clonotypes, and the single most frequent clonotype in two of eight donors was supplied by these HLA-C-restricted clonotypes. In both this cohort and an independent roughly 350-donor cohort, the cumulative frequency of public TCR beta family members distinguished carriers of CMV infection plus the relevant HLA type.

The CDR3 spans 16 residues, from the cysteine through the phenylalanine. The DNA shown is the 48-base CDR3, in frame from base 1. For CDR1 and CDR2, the germline V gene (reference sequence) lists DFQATT and SNEGSKA. V is cut by 0 bases and J by 4 bases, and the space between the germline ends is 17 bases. TCRdb records Illumina HiSeq 1500 as the sequencer. TCRdb reprocessing: public reads trimmed at Q25 with fastp, clones called with MiXCR, in-frame beta chains kept. Every distinct CDR3 protein forms one entry, paired with its most common genes and DNA. Recorded for this sample are approximately 1,000,000 distinct CDR3 sequences; 30% to 40% of them occurred a single time. Of the sample, about an eighth is held by the ten largest clones. This clonotype was picked up many times. The antigen it binds to is not known. The input lacks base qualities; no much larger clone sits a single base away.

Sequenced here: cultured CD8+ T cells from PBMCs, sampled from culture after CMV antigen stimulation. This TCR was recovered from a human donor in good health (CMV status not recorded). Some clones in this sample may be carry-over from other donors' samples. The rearranged chain carries TRBV20-1 and TRBJ2-3; the D gene is possibly TRBD2, with 6 bases matching. The sequenced DNA is TGCAGTGCTAGAGAGGGACTCCTCTCCGGGGCAGATACGCAGTATTTT. It translates to CSAREGLLSGADTQYF.